This TCR beta chain was observed in a study of T cells after yellow fever vaccination (dated by TCRdb to the late 2010s). Study-level background: The SMART-Seq v4 Ultra Low Input RNA kit was used to prepare libraries from fractions with low cell numbers. To follow T-cell clones before and after both primary and booster YFV17D yellow fever vaccination, bulk TCR alpha and beta repertoires underwent longitudinal sequencing. The cohort comprised two healthy male donors, one aged 18 to 30 and one aged 30 to 40 years. Blood was drawn at multiple timepoints before and after primary and secondary immunization, with bulk PBMC replicates and cell subsets isolated.

Per the publication, the treatment or condition label means: live attenuated yellow fever vaccine strain. A standard Ficoll-Paque protocol was used to isolate PBMCs from peripheral blood. CD4 and CD8 T-cell fractions were isolated with Dynabeads CD4 and CD8 positive selection kits. TriZol was used to extract RNA from bulk PBMCs, from CD4 and CD8 fractions, and from dextramer-positive and dextramer-negative fractions. On the study overall, not on this receptor specifically: The secondary T-cell response was weaker than the primary response but faster, peaking on day 5 instead of day 15. Computational filtering was needed because FACS-sorted repertoires could contain abundant contaminating clonotypes from the bulk population. Only a couple of donors were included in the study, so the extent to which the findings can be generalized is limited. After the booster, most of the clones that had expanded following primary vaccination were detected again (approximately 95% of CD4 and around 90% of CD8), which suggests that memory was broadly maintained. A small fraction of clonotypes appeared in both the CD4 and CD8 compartments, likely as a result of convergent recombination.

About this clonotype itself: This receptor's antigen is unknown. Per-nucleotide qualities are absent, and no much larger clonotype sits a single base away.

The instrument was an Illumina NovaSeq 6000. Synthesis of TCR cDNA relied on 5'RACE template switching, a step that introduced a universal primer site along with unique molecular identifiers. cDNA synthesis was primed from both the TCR alpha and TCR beta constant segments. Two PCR steps were used to amplify libraries, with sample barcodes and sequencing adapters being added in the second step. Sequencing of the libraries was done on either Illumina HiSeq 2500 (2x100 bp) or NovaSeq (2x150 bp). The original methods were these. MIGEC handled demultiplexing of reads and collapsing into UMI consensus sequences, while MiXCR performed V(D)J alignment. Clonotypes responding to the vaccine were identified with edgeR on replicate PBMC samples, with the criteria of FDR below 0.01 and a log2 fold change above 5 up to day 15. Each bulk clonotype was labeled CD4 or CD8 based on which sequenced repertoire, CD4 or CD8, contained the clonotype at higher abundance. In TCRdb, the public reads were trimmed at Q25 with fastp and aligned with MiXCR, with productive beta chains retained. CDR3 protein duplicates are merged, each entry listing the most common genes and DNA. The V and J calls follow TCRdb's processing rather than the paper's. The sample table records around 260,000 distinct CDR3 sequences; roughly 4.8% of these occur just once. The ten largest account for more than 3% of the sample.

The TCR comes from a man aged 18 to 29 who received the YFV17D yellow fever vaccine. The source was CD4+ T cells sorted from PBMCs, collected on the day of the yellow fever booster vaccination.

CDR3 protein: CASSQDQGAGQPQHF. The DNA sequence is given as TGTGCCAGCAGCCAAGATCAAGGGGCCGGACAGCCCCAGCATTTT. The chain uses TRBV4-2 and TRBJ1-5; 5 matching bases give a weak D call of TRBD1. Trimming removed 0 bases from V and 7 bases from J, leaving 13 bases between the germline ends. The germline V gene encodes CDR1 LGHNA and CDR2 YNFKEQ. The CDR3 covers 15 residues, taking in both the cysteine and the phenylalanine. Only the CDR3 DNA stays, 45 bases, in frame from base 1.